The sequence of this T cell receptor beta chain was determined in a study of T cells in Graves' hyperthyroidism and ophthalmopathy. Whole-study findings and limits: Ophthalmopathy cases were set apart from stable hyperthyroidism by a 13 V-J model. Most thyroid-expanded clonotypes above 0.001 were also found in blood.

Trimming pared 2 bases from V and 3 bases from J, leaving 14 bases between. Per the germline V gene, CDR1 is DFQATT and CDR2 is SNEGSKA (reference sequence). The CDR3 totals 15 residues. This clonotype was seen a handful of times. Its target is not known. TCR beta CDR3 sequences were amplified from RNA transcripts. The HTBI set primed first-round TCR CDR3 RT-PCR. TCRdb re-called the multiplex PCR reads with MiXCR, one entry per CDR3 protein. The sample has about 640,000 distinct CDR3 sequences, 45% seen once; the top ten hold under 8%. The TCR sequence derives from an adult man with Graves' disease, either hyperthyroidism or ophthalmopathy (not recorded which). The J gene is TRBJ1-5, the V gene TRBV20-1, with TRBD1 as a possible D gene (5 bases). Sequenced input: peripheral blood or thyroid tissue (not recorded which). DNA for the CDR3: TGCAGTGCTAGAAAAGCAGGGATCACCAATCAGCCCCAGCATTTT. It encodes CSARKAGITNQPQHF.